The 14 T cell receptor beta chains listed next were all sequenced from one sample in a study of blood T cell repertoires in COVID-19 (dated by TCRdb to 2020 to 2022). To prepare the library, the immunoSEQ multiplex PCR assay was applied. The immuneACCESS repertoire file appears here via TCRdb, limited to in-frame rearrangements. These files lack a portion of the clones; in checked studies, under half of the deficit traces to unresolved V genes, and the cause of the others is not known. For this sample there are about 170,000 clones; 85% appear just once. About 8.1% of the sample comes from the top ten. The sequencing sample was made of peripheral blood. The receptor set was obtained from a woman older than 75 with COVID-19, enrolled during active disease.

The V and J genes are TRBV2 and TRBJ2-1, with D possibly matching TRBD2 (5 bases). V lost 5 bases to trimming and J lost 0 bases, with 14 bases between them. This CDR3 contains 16 residues. Per germline, CDR1 SNHLY and CDR2 FYNNEI. The CDR3 reads CASSSRGRSSYNEQFF. CDR3 sequence (DNA): TGTGCCAGCAGTTCCCGCGGGCGGAGCTCCTACAATGAGCAGTTCTTC.

The genes are TRBV28 and TRBJ1-3; TRBD1 matches 7 bases. V was clipped by 10 bases and J by 2 bases; unmatched bases: 8. Germline V lookup: CDR1 MDHEN, CDR2 SYDVKM. This CDR3 has 14 residues. CDR3 nucleotide sequence: TGTGCCACCCAATCAGGGGGAGCTGGAAACACCATATATTTT. Protein: CATQSGGAGNTIYF. Together with reference TRBV28 and TRBJ1-3, the CDR3 gives the full variable domain: DVKVTQSSRYLVKRTGEKVFLECVQDMDHENMFWYRQDPGLGLRLIYFSYDVKMKEKGDIPEGYSVSREKKERFSLILESASTNQTSMYLCATQSGGAGNTIYFGEGSWLTVV.

This clone was detected only a few times. This CDR3 is also generated by other DNA sequences in the sample. The CDR3 DNA reads TGTGCCAGCAGTGATAGGGGCCGCAATCAGCCCCAGCATTTT. Protein product: CASSDRGRNQPQHF. The chain carries TRBV2 and TRBJ1-5, with a weak D call TRBD1 (5 bases). Germline V gives CDR1 SNHLY, CDR2 FYNNEI. V was cut by 3 bases and J by 2 bases, with 8 bases left in between. There are 14 residues in the CDR3.

The genes are TRBV2 and TRBJ2-3, with 7 bases aligning to TRBD1. V gave up 8 bases and J gave up 8 bases; unmatched junction bases: 13. The CDR3 sequence is 14 residues long. Germline CDR1 SNHLY, CDR2 FYNNEI. Written as DNA, the CDR3 is TGTGCCAGCGGACCCGACAGGGCCGTAGGTACGCAGTATTTT. Protein sequence: CASGPDRAVGTQYF. Using reference TRBV2 and TRBJ2-3 for the parts outside the CDR3, the full variable domain is EPEVTQTPSHQVTQMGQEVILRCVPISNHLYFYWYRQILGQKVEFLVSFYNNEISEKSEIFDDQFSVERPDGSNFTLKIRSTKLEDSAMYFCASGPDRAVGTQYFGPGTRLTVL.

A single count supports this clone. J is TRBJ1-4 and V is TRBV3-1 (or the pseudogene TRBV3-2), with TRBD1 matching 7 bases. This CDR3 has 14 amino acids. V dropped 5 bases and J dropped 7; count of bases not matched to a gene: 7. The germline CDR1 and CDR2 sequences are LGHDT and YNNKEL (reference sequence). DNA for the CDR3: TGTGCCAGCAGCGCCCGAGGGGGCACTGAAAAACTGTTTTTT. Residues: CASSARGGTEKLFF.

This rearrangement joins TRBV12-3 or TRBV12-4 to TRBJ1-2, with D tentatively TRBD1 (6 bases). This CDR3 spans 13 amino acids. V lost 6 bases and J lost 7, with 15 bases in between. The CDR3 sequence: CASSQQGKTGYTF. DNA for the CDR3: TGTGCCAGCAGCCAGCAGGGGAAGACTGGCTACACCTTC.

This clone was detected once. The chain combines TRBV15 with TRBJ1-1; 7 bases agree with TRBD1. With 8 bases clipped from V and 5 bases from J, the junction kept 5 bases outside the gene matches. There are 12 residues in the CDR3. CDR1 is LNHNV, CDR2 YYDKDF, per germline (reference sequence). CDR3 coding DNA: TGTGCCACCTCAGGGGGGAAGACTGAAGCTTTCTTT. Its translation is CATSGGKTEAFF. Full variable domain (missing parts from reference TRBV15 and TRBJ1-1): DAMVIQNPRYQVTQFGKPVTLSCSQTLNHNVMYWYQQKSSQAPKLLFHYYDKDFNNEADTPDNFQSRRPNTSFCFLDIRSPGLGDTAMYLCATSGGKTEAFFGQGTRLTVV.

The CDR3 region has the DNA TGTGCCACCAGCAGAGATCGCGGGACAGGCGGGATAGAGCAGTACTTC. Protein: CATSRDRGTGGIEQYF. The chain links TRBV15 to TRBJ2-7, with TRBD1 matching 8 bases. This CDR3 is built from 16 residues. V shed 0 bases, J shed 7 bases, and the junction held 11 bases outside the gene matches. Germline V gene lookup returns CDR1 LNHNV and CDR2 YYDKDF (reference sequence).

This chain uses TRBV4-1 with TRBJ1-2; 7 bases align to TRBD1. The V and J ends lost 4 bases and 0 bases, in that order; junction bases with no gene match: 5. The germline V gene encodes CDR1 MGHRA and CDR2 YSYEKL. CDR3 length: 15 residues. The CDR3 region has the DNA TGCGCCAGCAGCCCGTCCGGGACAGCTAACTATGGCTACACCTTC. Encoded protein: CASSPSGTANYGYTF.

The rearrangement joins TRBV5-1 to TRBJ2-7; D is possibly TRBD2 (5 bases). The V gene's germline CDR1 is SGHRS and CDR2 YFSETQ. V shed 7 bases and J shed 6 bases, with 23 bases lying between them. The CDR3 has 15 residues. DNA for the CDR3: TGCGCCAGCCGCCTTACTAGTTCATCAAGCGGCGAGCAGTACTTC. Its protein product is CASRLTSSSSGEQYF.

The chain joins TRBV5-8 to TRBJ1-2; D remains unclear. The CDR3 is 13 residues long. Trimming cost V 1 base and J 2 bases, with 6 bases left between them. From germline, CDR1 is SGHTS and CDR2 YDEGEE. CDR3 coding DNA: TGTGCCAGCAGCTTGTCACAAAACTATGGCTACACCTTC. It is translated as CASSLSQNYGYTF.

V usage is TRBV6-5 and J usage is TRBJ2-1, with D possibly being TRBD2 (5 bases). The CDR3 is 15 amino acids. Germline CDR1 MNHEY, CDR2 SVGAGI. Trimming left V 6 bases short and J 8 bases short, with 20 bases between. CDR3 residues: CASSKSATPGYEQFF. In DNA, the CDR3 is TGTGCCAGCAGCAAGTCGGCCACTCCGGGGTATGAGCAGTTCTTC.

The table lists this clone with a few counts. V and J are TRBV11-2 and TRBJ2-4; D is perhaps TRBD2 (6 bases). This CDR3 region has 16 residues. Trimming removed 0 bases from V and 1 base from J, with 10 bases in between. CDR1 and CDR2 (germline): SGHAT, FQNNGV. CDR3 region: CASSLDGGWAKNIQYF. The CDR3, as DNA: TGTGCCAGCAGCTTAGACGGAGGGTGGGCCAAAAACATTCAGTACTTC. Drawing the rest from reference TRBV11-2 and TRBJ2-4, the complete variable domain is EAGVAQSPRYKIIEKRQSVAFWCNPISGHATLYWYQQILGQGPKLLIQFQNNGVVDDSQLPKDRFSAERLKGVDSTLKIQPAKLEDSAVYLCASSLDGGWAKNIQYFGAGTRLSVL.

V usage is TRBV6-5 and J usage is TRBJ1-6, with D unresolved. Trimming removed 5 bases from V and 6 bases from J, with 11 bases in between. Germline CDR1 is MNHEY and CDR2 is SVGAGI. The CDR3 is 14 residues long. The CDR3 loop reads CASSLERLNSPLHF. CDR3 nucleotides: TGTGCCAGCAGTCTCGAGAGGCTTAATTCACCCCTCCACTTT.